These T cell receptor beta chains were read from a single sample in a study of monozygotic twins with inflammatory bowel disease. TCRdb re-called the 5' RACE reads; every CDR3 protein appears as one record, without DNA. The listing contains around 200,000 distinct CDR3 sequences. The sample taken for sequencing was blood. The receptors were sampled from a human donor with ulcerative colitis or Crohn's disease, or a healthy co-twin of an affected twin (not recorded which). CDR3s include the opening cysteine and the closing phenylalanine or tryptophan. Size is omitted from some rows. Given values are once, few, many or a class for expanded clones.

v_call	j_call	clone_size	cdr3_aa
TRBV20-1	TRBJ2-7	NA	CSARDQGRTTYVQYF
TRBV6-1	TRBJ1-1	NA	CASTTEPGQGATEAFF
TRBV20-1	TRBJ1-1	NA	CSAPPPGKNTEAFF
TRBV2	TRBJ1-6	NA	CASSPDRLADSPLHF
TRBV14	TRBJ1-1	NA	CASSRFRGERAEAFF
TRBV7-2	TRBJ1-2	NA	CASSFMGTIYGYTF
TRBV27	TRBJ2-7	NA	CASALTNTSGHSYEQYF
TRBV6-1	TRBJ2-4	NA	CASSLAPSLLAKNIQYF
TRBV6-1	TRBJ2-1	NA	CASRDQGIPNEQFF
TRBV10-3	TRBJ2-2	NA	CAIPGQLSGELFF
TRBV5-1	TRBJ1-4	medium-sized	CASSLAEGTNEKLFF
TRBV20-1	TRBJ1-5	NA	CSATLRTKWDQPQHF
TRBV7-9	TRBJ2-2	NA	CASSAQGGRYTGELFF
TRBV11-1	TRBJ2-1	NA	CASSFPGTSGVIPINEQFF
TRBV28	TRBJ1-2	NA	CASSLTAGLHGYTF
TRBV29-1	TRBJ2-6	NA	CSVRTGAGANVLTF
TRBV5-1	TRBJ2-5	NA	CAGRPGLAGETQYF
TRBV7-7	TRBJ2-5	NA	CASSPGLAGYQETQYF
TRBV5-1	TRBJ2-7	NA	CASSGGGAGYEQYF
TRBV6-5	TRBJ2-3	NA	CATRTTSDTQYF
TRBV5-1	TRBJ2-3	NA	CASSLGVGDTQYF
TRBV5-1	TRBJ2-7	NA	CASRLRRGYEQYF
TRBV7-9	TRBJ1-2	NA	CASSKDYGYTF
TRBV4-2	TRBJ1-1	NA	CASSQRQGEAFF
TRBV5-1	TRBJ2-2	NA	CASSFMSSGVTGELFF
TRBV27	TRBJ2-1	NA	CASSRPARTGTGNEQFF
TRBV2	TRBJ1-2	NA	CASRGSNYGYTF
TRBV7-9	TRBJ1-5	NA	CASSRTGLNQPQHF
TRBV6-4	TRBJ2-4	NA	CASSDPGLEGAKNIQYF
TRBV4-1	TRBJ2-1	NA	CASSQIIGHISYNEQFF
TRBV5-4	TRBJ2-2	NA	CASSLGPGQENTGELFF
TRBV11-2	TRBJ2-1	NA	CASSLIPSGGYNEQFF
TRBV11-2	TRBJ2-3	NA	CASTLLPGPGADTQYF
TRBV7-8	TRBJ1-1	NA	CASSLGSRTGGPEAFF